The next 15 T cell receptor beta chains were all read from a single sample in a study of blood T cell repertoires in COVID-19. Sequencing was performed with immunoSEQ multiplex PCR; in TCRdb, only in-frame clones are kept and a portion is missing. The sample yields roughly 130,000 clones, approximately 88% seen once. Input material: peripheral blood. Receptor source: a man between 60 and 70 years old with active or convalescent COVID-19.

This clone appeared once. The chain carries TRBV23-1 and TRBJ2-1; the match to TRBD2 covers 8 bases. TRBV23-1 is reported as an ORF; its role is uncertain. Unmatched junction bases numbered 14, after V lost 4 bases and J lost 9 bases. This CDR3 contains 16 residues. The CDR3 nucleotides read TGCGCCAGCAGTCGTTCGGCGGGAGGACGCCAAGGTGAGCAGTTCTTC. Translated, it gives CASSRSAGGRQGEQFF.

V and J are TRBV19 and TRBJ2-2; the D gene is possibly TRBD1 (5 bases). Germline V lookup: CDR1 LNHDA, CDR2 SQIVND (reference sequence). V shed 4 bases and J shed 5 bases, with 5 bases lying between them. There are 12 residues in the CDR3. The CDR3 loop is CASSTGTGELFF. The CDR3 bases are TGTGCCAGTAGTACAGGGACCGGGGAGCTGTTTTTT. Looking up the rest from reference TRBV19 and TRBJ2-2 gives the full variable domain: DGGITQSPKYLFRKEGQNVTLSCEQNLNHDAMYWYRQDPGQGLRLIYYSQIVNDFQKGDIAEGYSVSREKKESFPLTVTSAQKNPTAFYLCASSTGTGELFFGEGSRLTVL.

CDR3 in DNA: TGTGCCAGCAGCTTAGTACAGGGTGGCAATCAGCCCCAGCATTTT. It yields the protein CASSLVQGGNQPQHF. This chain joins TRBV7-2 and TRBJ1-5; D perhaps matches TRBD1 (6 bases). Per the germline V gene, CDR1 is SGHTA and CDR2 is FQGNSA. V was cut by 1 base and J by 2 bases, with 9 bases left in between. The CDR3 extends over 15 amino acids.

As for this clone: The same CDR3 arises from other DNA sequences in this sample as well. The J gene is TRBJ2-7, the V gene TRBV7-8; D is ambiguous. The CDR3 has 13 residues. Germline V lookup: CDR1 SGHVS, CDR2 FQNEAQ. Trimming left V 3 bases short and J 1 base short, with 7 bases between. CDR3 nucleotide sequence: TGTGCCAGCAGCTTCTCCCCGTCCTACGAGCAGTACTTC. It yields the protein CASSFSPSYEQYF.

J is TRBJ2-5 and V is TRBV2; D perhaps matches TRBD2 (6 bases). The germline CDR1 and CDR2 sequences are SNHLY and FYNNEI. Trimming took off 10 bases at V and 7 bases at J, with 25 bases between the two ends. There are 15 residues in the CDR3. CDR3 nucleotides: TGTGCCAACGGACTAAACTCCAATGCGCGTGGGACCCAGTACTTC. This translates into CANGLNSNARGTQYF.

The chain links TRBV9 to TRBJ2-1; 12 bases line up with TRBD2. With 1 base clipped from V and 6 bases from J, the junction kept 8 bases outside the gene matches. The CDR3 totals 17 residues. From germline, CDR1 is SGDLS and CDR2 YYNGEE. The CDR3: CASSVSPSGRAGNEQFF. Here the CDR3 DNA reads TGTGCCAGCAGCGTATCGCCTAGCGGGAGGGCCGGCAATGAGCAGTTCTTC.

V is TRBV6-5 and J is TRBJ2-2; 8 bases map to TRBD1. The germline V gene encodes CDR1 MNHEY and CDR2 SVGAGI. The CDR3 runs 15 residues. Germline trimming cut 6 bases from V and 4 bases from J; bases unmatched to any gene: 7. CDR3 protein: CASRPDRGVTGELFF. The CDR3 bases are TGTGCCAGCAGACCCGACAGGGGTGTCACCGGGGAGCTGTTTTTT.

The V gene is TRBV18, the J gene TRBJ2-2; perhaps TRBD2 as D (5 bases). From germline, CDR1 is KGHSH and CDR2 LQKENI. The CDR3 contains 14 residues. V gave up 3 bases and J gave up 2 bases, with 7 bases separating them. In DNA, the CDR3 is TGTGCCAGCTCACCCCGGGAAAACACCGGGGAGCTGTTTTTT. Its protein product is CASSPRENTGELFF.

The chain is built from TRBV5-1 and TRBJ2-1; TRBD1 matches 10 bases. The trim removed 0 bases at V and 6 bases at J, leaving 9 bases unmatched. Germline CDR1 SGHRS, CDR2 YFSETQ. The CDR3 contains 17 residues. The CDR3 sequence: CASSLAPGQGPPNEQFF. The CDR3 DNA reads as TGCGCCAGCAGCTTGGCCCCGGGACAGGGGCCACCCAATGAGCAGTTCTTC.

CDR3 amino acids: CASSPPGGEAFF. The CDR3 bases are TGTGCCAGCTCACCACCAGGAGGGGAGGCTTTCTTT. The chain recombines TRBV18 with TRBJ1-1, with D maybe TRBD1 (5 bases). The CDR3 is 12 amino acids. Germline V gives CDR1 KGHSH, CDR2 LQKENI. Trimming left V 0 bases short and J 11 bases short, with 10 bases between.

This rearrangement joins TRBV25-1 to TRBJ1-1; the D gene is possibly TRBD1 (6 bases). V gave up 6 bases and J gave up 4 bases, with 12 bases separating them. This CDR3 spans 13 amino acids. CDR1 MGHDK and CDR2 SYGVNS come from the germline V gene. The DNA for the CDR3 is TGTGCCAGCAGGGGGGGGCGCGGCACTGAAGCTTTCTTT. This codes for CASRGGRGTEAFF. Using reference TRBV25-1 and TRBJ1-1 for the parts outside the CDR3, the full variable domain is EADIYQTPRYLVIGTGKKITLECSQTMGHDKMYWYQQDPGMELHLIHYSYGVNSTEKGDLSSESTVSRIRTEHFPLTLESARPSHTSQYLCASRGGRGTEAFFGQGTRLTVV.

The CDR3 region is CASSPRQGAGYGYTF. CDR3 DNA: TGTGCCAGCAGCCCTCGACAGGGGGCTGGCTATGGCTACACCTTC. The chain uses TRBV7-9 and TRBJ1-2; 10 nucleotides agree with TRBD1. The CDR3 is made up of 15 amino acids. V lost 5 bases and J lost 4; bases outside the gene matches: 7. Germline V gene sequence: CDR1 SEHNR, CDR2 FQNEAQ (reference sequence). The full variable domain, with the rest looked up from reference TRBV7-9 and TRBJ1-2, is DTGVSQNPRHKITKRGQNVTFRCDPISEHNRLYWYRQTLGQGPEFLTYFQNEAQLEKSRLLSDRFSAERPKGSFSTLEIQRTEQGDSAMYLCASSPRQGAGYGYTFGSGTRLTVV.

The chain recombines TRBV14 with TRBJ2-2; D perhaps matches TRBD2 (6 bases). Germline loops: CDR1 SGHDN, CDR2 FVKESK. The V end was cut by 2 bases, the J end by 4 bases, with 17 bases between. CDR3 length: 17 amino acids. The CDR3 spells CASSQTGAGWGTGELFF. The CDR3 DNA is TGTGCCAGCAGCCAAACGGGAGCAGGTTGGGGCACCGGGGAGCTGTTTTTT.

The gene calls are TRBV11-2 and TRBJ1-1; TRBD1 matches at 7 bases. With V trimmed by 5 bases and J by 1 base, 4 bases remained unmatched. Germline lookup yields CDR1 SGHAT and CDR2 FQNNGV. The CDR3 runs 14 residues. The CDR3 sequence: CASSGGTANTEAFF. CDR3 coding DNA: TGTGCCAGCAGCGGCGGGACAGCGAACACTGAAGCTTTCTTT.

This sequence joins TRBV9 and TRBJ2-7; 8 bases are a match to TRBD1. This CDR3 comprises 16 residues. The germline V gene encodes CDR1 SGDLS and CDR2 YYNGEE. Trimming at V came to 3 bases and at J to 4 bases, leaving 12 bases not matched to a gene. CDR3 region: CASSGRTGKGSYEQYF. CDR3 nucleotides: TGTGCCAGCAGCGGGAGGACAGGGAAAGGGTCTTACGAGCAGTACTTC.